The rows below give T cell receptor beta chains drawn from one sample of a study of blood T cell repertoires in COVID-19. Clones were read by immunoSEQ multiplex PCR, and TCRdb kept only the in-frame ones, dropping some. The profile shows 77,000 or so clones, roughly 76% of them singletons. Specimen: peripheral blood. These receptors were taken from a woman older than 75 with active or convalescent COVID-19. Both conserved end residues are part of each CDR3. A D gene is named only where the DNA matches it firmly. Some rows mark clone size as missing; the rest say once, few, many or name a class of expanded clone.

TRBV9	TRBJ2-1	NA	TRBD1	TGTGCCAGCAGCGTAGGCGGCAGGGGGCACAATGAGCAGTTCTTC	CASSVGGRGHNEQFF
TRBV5-6	TRBJ1-2	NA	TRBD1	TGTGCCAGCAGCTTTGACAGGGTAGATGGCTACACCTTC	CASSFDRVDGYTF
TRBV7-9	TRBJ2-2	once	NA	TGTGCCAGCAGCTCTACAGAAATCGGGGAGCTGTTTTTT	CASSSTEIGELFF
TRBV5-1	TRBJ2-7	NA	NA	TGCGCCAGCACCAGACTCCCGGGGGACCCCTACGAGCAGTACTTC	CASTRLPGDPYEQYF
TRBV15	TRBJ1-5	few	NA	TGTGCCACCAGCAGAGATCGGGCGGGAGGCAGCAATCAGCCCCAGCATTTT	CATSRDRAGGSNQPQHF
TRBV29-1	TRBJ2-3	NA	NA	TGCAGCGTTGAACCGAGCACAGATACGCAGTATTTT	CSVEPSTDTQYF
TRBV11-3	TRBJ2-2	NA	NA	TGTGCCAGCAGCTTACAGAGGTTTCCTGCCGGGGAGCTGTTTTTT	CASSLQRFPAGELFF
TRBV7-9	TRBJ2-3	NA	TRBD2	TGTGCCAGCAGCATACAGGCCGGACTAGGCACAGATACGCAGTATTTT	CASSIQAGLGTDTQYF
TRBV2	TRBJ2-3	once	TRBD1	TGTGCCAGCAGGAGGGACAGGGGCACAGATACGCAGTATTTT	CASRRDRGTDTQYF
TRBV4-3	TRBJ1-4	NA	NA	TGCGCCAGCAGCCAAGACCTGAGGGGGGGAACTAATGAAAAACTGTTTTTT	CASSQDLRGGTNEKLFF
TRBV20-1	TRBJ1-5	few	NA	TGCAGTGCTAGTCAAGGGGGCAATCAGCCCCAGCATTTT	CSASQGGNQPQHF
TRBV4-3	TRBJ2-1	NA	TRBD2	TGCGCCAGCAGCCAGGCAGAGACTAGCTCTTTCCAGTTCTTC	CASSQAETSSFQFF
TRBV15	TRBJ1-6	NA	TRBD1	TGTGCCACCAGCAGATTACAGGGGAACTATAATTCACCCCTCCACTTT	CATSRLQGNYNSPLHF
TRBV18	TRBJ1-2	NA	TRBD1	TGTGCCAGCTCACCACCCGGGACAGGGATCTATGGCTACACCTTC	CASSPPGTGIYGYTF
TRBV7-8	TRBJ1-1	NA	TRBD1	TGTGCCAGCAGGCCTCAGGGGGCCCCGGACACTGAAGCTTTCTTT	CASRPQGAPDTEAFF
TRBV7-2	TRBJ2-7	NA	NA	TGTGCCAGCAGCCTCCGGCGGGGATCCTACGAGCAGTACTTC	CASSLRRGSYEQYF
TRBV5-6	TRBJ1-1	once	TRBD1	TGTGCCAGCAGCTTGGATGCAGGGGGCGGCACTGAAGCTTTCTTT	CASSLDAGGGTEAFF
TRBV28	TRBJ2-7	NA	TRBD1	TGTGCCAGCAGATCCCCCCCGGGACAGTACGAGCAGTACTTC	CASRSPPGQYEQYF
TRBV11-1	TRBJ1-2	NA	NA	TGTGCCAGCAGCCCCCTAGGTGGCTACACCTTC	CASSPLGGYTF
TRBV7-2	TRBJ2-3	once	TRBD2	TGTGCCAGCAGCTCGGCTAGCGGGGGGGCTACGCAGTATTTT	CASSSASGGATQYF
TRBV6-5	TRBJ1-6	NA	TRBD1	TGTGCCAGCAGCGACAGGGGTCCCAAAAATTCACCCCTCCACTTT	CASSDRGPKNSPLHF
TRBV5-1	TRBJ2-6	NA	NA	TGCGCCAGCAGCCCCAGGGGACAATCTGGGGCCAACGTCCTGACTTTC	CASSPRGQSGANVLTF
TRBV6-2/TRBV6-3	TRBJ2-1	NA	TRBD2	TGTGCCAGCAGCCCACTAGCGGGGGTGGGCAATGAGCAGTTCTTC	CASSPLAGVGNEQFF
TRBV11-3	TRBJ1-1	NA	NA	TGTGCCAGCAGCTTAGGCACAGGGTCTGAAGCTTTCTTT	CASSLGTGSEAFF
TRBV10-1	TRBJ1-2	NA	NA	TGCGCCAGACCGCCTTGGGGGACAATCTATGGCTACACCTTC	CARPPWGTIYGYTF
TRBV3-1/TRBV3-2	TRBJ2-6	NA	NA	TGTGCCAGCAGCCTCCTATCTGGGGCCAACGTCCTGACTTTC	CASSLLSGANVLTF
TRBV11-2	TRBJ2-5	NA	NA	TGTGCCAGCAGCCTTGGTGCGGGCCCGCAAGAGACCCAGTACTTC	CASSLGAGPQETQYF
TRBV2	TRBJ1-2	once	TRBD1	TGTGCCAGCAGTGCAGGGGGCCTTAACTATGGCTACACCTTC	CASSAGGLNYGYTF
TRBV9	TRBJ2-2	NA	TRBD2	TGTGCCAGCACCGAGGGACTAAACGAGGGCACCGGGGAGCTGTTTTTT	CASTEGLNEGTGELFF
TRBV7-6	TRBJ2-5	NA	TRBD2	TGTGCCAGCAGCTTAGGGGGGGGTTACGGGCAAGAGACCCAGTACTTC	CASSLGGGYGQETQYF
TRBV29-1	TRBJ2-2	NA	TRBD1	TGCAGCGTTGAATGGGACAGGCTAAACACCGGGGAGCTGTTTTTT	CSVEWDRLNTGELFF
TRBV12-3/TRBV12-4	TRBJ1-4	NA	TRBD1	TGTGCCAGCAGTTTGGGACAGGGTTTACAACTGTTTTTT	CASSLGQGLQLFF
TRBV6-5	TRBJ1-5	NA	NA	TGTGCCAGCAGTTCGCTGATGGGCCTCAATCAGCCCCAGCATTTT	CASSSLMGLNQPQHF
TRBV6-5	TRBJ2-1	NA	NA	TGTGCCAGCCGCAGGGGAGTAGACAATGAGCAGTTCTTC	CASRRGVDNEQFF
TRBV27	TRBJ2-7	once	TRBD2	TGTGCCAGCAGTGCGCTAGCGGGGGACACCTACGAGCAGTACTTC	CASSALAGDTYEQYF
TRBV15	TRBJ1-5	few	NA	TGTGCCACCAGCAGAGAGAGATATAGCAATCAGCCCCAGCATTTT	CATSRERYSNQPQHF
TRBV5-8	TRBJ1-5	NA	TRBD1	TGTGCCAGCAGCCCCCCGACAGGGGAAGGTCAGCCCCAGCATTTT	CASSPPTGEGQPQHF
TRBV5-1	TRBJ2-3	once	NA	TGCGCCAGCAGCTTTGGACAGCACACAGATACGCAGTATTTT	CASSFGQHTDTQYF
TRBV6-2/TRBV6-3	TRBJ1-2	few	TRBD1	TGTGCCAGCAGTGGGGACAGGGGAAATGGCTACACCTTC	CASSGDRGNGYTF
TRBV5-4	TRBJ2-7	NA	NA	TGTGCCAGCAGCACCTCCGGGACTTCCTACGAGCAGTACTTC	CASSTSGTSYEQYF